The 3 T cell receptor beta chains presented below share a single source sample, sequenced in a study of prognosis after radiotherapy for stage I lung cancer. Starting from genomic DNA, TCR beta CDR3 was amplified through two-round multiplex PCR. Individual primers that were specific to each TRBV and TRBJ gene served in first-round PCR. A single record per CDR3 protein comes from TCRdb applying MiXCR to the multiplex PCR reads. The sample yields roughly 13,000 distinct CDR3 sequences, 37% seen once. Source: PBMCs, taken before or after stereotactic body radiation therapy (not recorded which). Source of these receptors: a donor aged 50 or older with non-small cell lung cancer.

This clonotype was detected ten times or more. The rearrangement links TRBV19 to TRBJ1-2; D might be TRBD1 (6 bases). The germline CDR1 and CDR2 sequences are LNHDA and SQIVND (reference sequence). Between the trimmed V and J ends, which lost 3 bases and 4 bases, there was a span of 15 bases. The length of the CDR3 is 15 residues. CDR3: CASSIFGQMVYGYTF. In DNA form, the CDR3 reads TGTGCCAGTAGTATTTTTGGACAGATGGTCTATGGCTACACCTTC.

By share, this clonotype counts as medium-sized. The chain has TRBV2 and TRBJ2-2, with D unresolved. Trimming removed 6 bases from V and 6 bases from J, with 17 bases in between. The CDR3 spans 15 residues. The V gene's germline CDR1 is SNHLY and CDR2 FYNNEI. As DNA, the CDR3 is TGTGCCAGCAGGTCCAACCCCGAGAGTTCCGGGGAGCTGTTTTTT. Its protein product is CASRSNPESSGELFF.

Many counts were recorded for this clonotype. The genes are TRBV20-1 and TRBJ2-5; D remains ambiguous. With 4 bases removed from V and 8 bases from J, the gap between germline ends came to 14 bases. The germline CDR1 and CDR2 sequences are DFQATT and SNEGSKA (reference sequence). The CDR3 is 12 residues long. The DNA for the CDR3 is TGCAGTGCTAAGGGCAAGACACTAACCCAGTACTTC. It codes for CSAKGKTLTQYF.